These T cell receptor beta chains were read from a single sample in a study of T cell responses to AZD1222 COVID-19 vaccine. Clones were sequenced by immunoSEQ multiplex PCR, and TCRdb holds only the in-frame ones, with some missing. The data show 150,000 or so clones, roughly nine tenths seen once. Sample: peripheral blood, taken 28 days after the second AZD1222 dose. All receptors come from an adult who received the AZD1222 COVID-19 vaccine. Both conserved end residues are part of each CDR3. The D gene is left open where the match is weak. Expanded clones get a size class; other rows say once, few or many, or leave the size out.

>NA|TRBV19|NA|TRBJ2-7
TGTGCCAGTAGTATCCCGGGACTCTCCTACGAGCAGTACTTC
CASSIPGLSYEQYF
>NA|TRBV9|TRBD2|TRBJ2-1
TGTGCCAGCAGCGTAGATGTAGCGGGGGTCCACTCCAATGAGCAGTTCTTC
CASSVDVAGVHSNEQFF
>NA|TRBV11-3|NA|TRBJ2-5
TGTGCCAGCAGCTTAGCACACGGCCAAGAGACCCAGTACTTC
CASSLAHGQETQYF
>NA|TRBV18|TRBD1|TRBJ1-2
TGTGCCAGCTCACCACGACAGGGGTATGGCTACACCTTC
CASSPRQGYGYTF
>NA|TRBV29-1|NA|TRBJ2-7
TGCAGCGTTGAATCGGGATACGAGCAGTACTTC
CSVESGYEQYF
>NA|TRBV9|TRBD2|TRBJ2-1
TGTGCCAGCAGGGGACTAGCGGGGGAACGGTACAATGAGCAGTTCTTC
CASRGLAGERYNEQFF
>NA|TRBV5-5|NA|TRBJ1-3
TGTGCCAGCAGCGTTGACCCGTTCTCTGGAAACACCATATATTTT
CASSVDPFSGNTIYF
>NA|TRBV19|NA|TRBJ1-1
TGTGCCAGTAGCGAGAGGACAAATCCGAACACTGAAGCTTTCTTT
CASSERTNPNTEAFF
>NA|TRBV3-1/TRBV3-2|TRBD2|TRBJ2-1
TGTGCCAGCAGCCGACTAGCTGGCTACAATGAGCAGTTCTTC
CASSRLAGYNEQFF
>NA|TRBV3-1/TRBV3-2|TRBD2|TRBJ2-3
TGTGCCAGCAGCCAAGAAATAGGGAGCGGGGCAGATACGCAGTATTTT
CASSQEIGSGADTQYF
>NA|TRBV6-2/TRBV6-3|NA|TRBJ2-7
TGTGCCAGCAGTTACTCCCTCGGGGGCACTTCGAACGAGCAGTACTTC
CASSYSLGGTSNEQYF
>NA|TRBV7-2|NA|TRBJ2-2
TGTGCCAGCAGCCTCCAAGGCGGGACGAACACCGGGGAGCTGTTTTTT
CASSLQGGTNTGELFF
>NA|TRBV7-9|NA|TRBJ1-1
TGTGCCAGCAGCTTAGCTGGGATGAACACTGAAGCTTTCTTT
CASSLAGMNTEAFF
>NA|TRBV5-4|NA|TRBJ2-5
TGTGCCAGCCGGGTGATAGACAGGAAAGAGACCCAGTACTTC
CASRVIDRKETQYF
>NA|TRBV6-1|NA|TRBJ2-3
TGTGCCAGCAGTGAAGGTTCCGCCCCCTTGGATACGCAGTATTTT
CASSEGSAPLDTQYF
>once|TRBV6-2/TRBV6-3|TRBD1|TRBJ1-6
TGTGCCAGCAGCCACAGCAGGACAGGGATAATGCCACCCCTCCACTTT
CASSHSRTGIMPPLHF
>once|TRBV10-3|NA|TRBJ2-5
TGTGCCATCAGTGACCTCCCCTCACCAAAGGGGGGCTCAGAGACCCAGTACTTC
CAISDLPSPKGGSETQYF
>NA|TRBV7-9|NA|TRBJ2-7
TGTGCCAGCAGCTTAGCAGAATTGGGGGTGGTCTACGAGCAGTACTTC
CASSLAELGVVYEQYF
>NA|TRBV10-3|NA|TRBJ2-2
TGTGCCATCAAAGGTCAGGGGGGCACCGGGGAGCTGTTTTTT
CAIKGQGGTGELFF
>NA|TRBV30|NA|TRBJ1-2
TGTGCCTTCCGGGACAAGGGATCCATTAACTATGGCTACACCTTC
CAFRDKGSINYGYTF
>NA|TRBV18|TRBD1|TRBJ1-2
TGTGCCAGCTCACCCAAGACAGGGGGCGTTGGCTACACCTTC
CASSPKTGGVGYTF
>NA|TRBV23-1|NA|TRBJ1-2
TGCGCCAGCAGTCATCCTATCACAGGAGATTCTAACTATGGCTACACCTTC
CASSHPITGDSNYGYTF
>NA|TRBV7-2|NA|TRBJ1-6
TGTGCCAGCAGCTTATTTGGGGGAAGCTCCTATAATTCACCCCTCCACTTT
CASSLFGGSSYNSPLHF
>NA|TRBV6-1|TRBD2|TRBJ2-7
TGTGCCAGCAGTGAAGCTAGCGGGGGGGCCTACGAGCAGTACTTC
CASSEASGGAYEQYF
>NA|TRBV9|NA|TRBJ2-3
TGTGCCAGCACCCTCGGGACGCAAACCACAGATACGCAGTATTTT
CASTLGTQTTDTQYF
>NA|TRBV5-1|NA|TRBJ2-7
TGCGCCAGCAGCTTGTCGGCGGGAACGCTATACGAGCAGTACTTC
CASSLSAGTLYEQYF
>NA|TRBV27|NA|TRBJ1-4
TGTGCCAGCAGCCGTGTAGGAGGAAAACTGTTTTTT
CASSRVGGKLFF
>once|TRBV30|NA|TRBJ1-4
TGTGCCTGGAGGTCGGTGTCCTATGAAAAACTGTTTTTT
CAWRSVSYEKLFF
>NA|TRBV7-9|TRBD2|TRBJ2-3
TGTGCCAGCAGCCTGGGTACTAGCGGGGGGGCCATAGGTAAAGATACGCAGTATTTT
CASSLGTSGGAIGKDTQYF
>NA|TRBV6-4|TRBD1|TRBJ2-3
TGTGCCAGCGCCCCACAGGGGAGCACAGATACGCAGTATTTT
CASAPQGSTDTQYF
>NA|TRBV27|TRBD1|TRBJ1-2
TGTGCCAGCGGAGCGGGACAGGGGGGCGGCTACACCTTC
CASGAGQGGGYTF
>NA|TRBV7-9|NA|TRBJ2-5
TGTGCCAGCAGCTTACGGCACGGAGAGACCCAGTACTTC
CASSLRHGETQYF
>NA|TRBV19|TRBD1|TRBJ1-2
TGTGCCAGTATCGGGACAGCGGCAGGCTACACCTTC
CASIGTAAGYTF
>NA|TRBV3-1/TRBV3-2|TRBD2|TRBJ2-7
TGTGCCAGCAGCCAGGGACTAGCGGGGGCGGCCTACGAGCAGTACTTC
CASSQGLAGAAYEQYF
>NA|TRBV4-3|TRBD2|TRBJ2-2
TGCGCCAGCAGCCAAGCCGGGAGGGCCTTCACCGGGGAGCTGTTTTTT
CASSQAGRAFTGELFF
>NA|TRBV9|NA|TRBJ2-5
TGTGCCAGCAGCGAGTCCTCGGACCCTGCGGGGACCCAGTACTTC
CASSESSDPAGTQYF
>NA|TRBV5-4|NA|TRBJ2-1
TGTGCCAGCAGCTTGGCCGGCGGGACATATGAGCAGTTCTTC
CASSLAGGTYEQFF
>NA|TRBV7-9|NA|TRBJ1-4
TGTGCCAGTTCAGGAATCAATGAAAAACTGTTTTTT
CASSGINEKLFF
>NA|TRBV6-4|NA|TRBJ2-2
TGTGCCAGCGCCTCCGACGGGATGTACGCCGGGGAGCTGTTTTTT
CASASDGMYAGELFF
>NA|TRBV6-5|TRBD1|TRBJ2-7
TGTGCCAGCAGTTACACAGGGGCCTACGAGCAGTACTTC
CASSYTGAYEQYF
>NA|TRBV5-1|TRBD1|TRBJ1-4
TGCGCCAGCAGCTCGGAACCTGACAGGGCTGAAAAACTGTTTTTT
CASSSEPDRAEKLFF
>NA|TRBV7-8|TRBD2|TRBJ2-5
TGTGCCAGCAGCTTCCTAGCGGGAGTGGAGACCCAGTACTTC
CASSFLAGVETQYF
>NA|TRBV12-3/TRBV12-4|NA|TRBJ2-3
TGTGCCAGCAAAAGGGACACGGCAGATACGCAGTATTTT
CASKRDTADTQYF
>NA|TRBV7-2|TRBD2|TRBJ2-3
TGTGCCAGCAGCTTACATACTAGCGGGAGTACAGATACGCAGTATTTT
CASSLHTSGSTDTQYF
>NA|TRBV6-4|TRBD1|TRBJ1-5
TGTGCCAGCCAACAGGGGCCGAGTCAGCCCCAGCATTTT
CASQQGPSQPQHF
>NA|TRBV6-5|TRBD2|TRBJ2-1
TGTGCCAGCAGTTACTCACCCGGGGGGTACTATGAGCAGTTCTTC
CASSYSPGGYYEQFF
>NA|TRBV30|NA|TRBJ1-1
TGTGCCTGGAGTGATCCCAGGGGTAGGACTGAAGCTTTCTTT
CAWSDPRGRTEAFF
>once|TRBV6-1|NA|TRBJ1-1
TGTGCCAGCAGTGAATCGGGGATGAACACTGAAGCTTTCTTT
CASSESGMNTEAFF
>NA|TRBV27|TRBD1|TRBJ1-5
TGTGCCAGCAGCTTACAGGGGGGGGATCAGCCCCAGCATTTT
CASSLQGGDQPQHF
>NA|TRBV19|NA|TRBJ1-3
TGTGCCAGCTCCCAAACAGGAGTTCCTGGAAACACCATATATTTT
CASSQTGVPGNTIYF
>NA|TRBV11-3|NA|TRBJ2-1
TGTGCCAGCAGCCCTAGGGGGAGTTCCTACAATGAGCAGTTCTTC
CASSPRGSSYNEQFF
>NA|TRBV27|NA|TRBJ1-5
TGTGCCAGCAACATGCAGGGTGGCAGTCAGCCCCAGCATTTT
CASNMQGGSQPQHF
>NA|TRBV11-3|NA|TRBJ1-2
TGTGCCAGCAGCTTAGGGGGCAATGGCTACACCTTC
CASSLGGNGYTF
>NA|TRBV30|NA|TRBJ2-7
TGTGCCTGGAGCCCGGGTCAAAACTACGAGCAGTACTTC
CAWSPGQNYEQYF
>few|TRBV19|NA|TRBJ2-1
TGTGCCACTAGCGTCGTCCATGAGCAGTTCTTC
CATSVVHEQFF
>NA|TRBV5-1|NA|TRBJ2-7
TGCGCCAGCAGCCAGGGTAGGCCCCTCGAGCAGTACTTC
CASSQGRPLEQYF
>NA|TRBV29-1|NA|TRBJ1-2
TGCAGCGTTGGAAGGGATGTTGACGGCTACACCTTC
CSVGRDVDGYTF
>NA|TRBV29-1|NA|TRBJ1-1
TGCAGCGTCACTAAGGACCTGAACACTGAAGCTTTCTTT
CSVTKDLNTEAFF
>NA|TRBV5-1|NA|TRBJ1-1
TGCGCCAGCAGCTTGAGGACAGACAGCCTCTTCACTGAAGCTTTCTTT
CASSLRTDSLFTEAFF
>once|TRBV24-1|NA|TRBJ1-1
TGTGCCACCAGTGACAACACTAATCCCTCAGGGTCGGGGGACACTGAAGCTTTCTTT
CATSDNTNPSGSGDTEAFF